A selection of T cell receptor beta chains follows, all from one sample in a study of Graves' ophthalmopathy and Graves' hyperthyroidism. MiXCR, run by TCRdb on the multiplex PCR reads, gives a single entry per CDR3 protein. The data contain about 700,000 distinct CDR3 sequences, roughly two fifths of them singletons. The sequencing sample was made of peripheral blood. All receptors derive from an adult man with Graves' ophthalmopathy. The CDR3 runs from the conserved cysteine through the conserved F or W. Each record gives: D gene, J gene, V gene, clone size, CDR3 protein, CDR3 DNA. D genes are given only for firm matches. Clone size is stated in some rows and not others, as once, few, many or a class when expanded.

TRBD1 | TRBJ2-7 | TRBV10-3 | many | CAISPDRVEQYF | TGTGCCATCAGCCCCGACAGGGTCGAGCAGTACTTC
- | TRBJ2-5 | TRBV25-1 | - | CASRGIGQGETQYF | TGTGCCAGCAGGGGGATCGGGCAGGGAGAGACCCAGTACTTC
TRBD1 | TRBJ1-2 | TRBV24-1 | many | CATSERQGADYGYTF | TGTGCCACCAGCGAGAGACAGGGGGCAGACTATGGCTACACCTTC
- | TRBJ1-5 | TRBV10-2 | many | CASSESTLYSNQPQHF | TGCGCCAGCAGTGAGTCGACACTCTATAGCAATCAGCCCCAGCATTTT
TRBD2 | TRBJ2-5 | TRBV7-3 | - | CASRTSAKETQYF | TGTGCCAGCAGGACTAGCGCCAAAGAGACCCAGTACTTC
- | TRBJ2-7 | TRBV9 | - | CASSLAVGLSNGYEQYF | TGTGCCAGCAGCTTGGCTGTTGGACTATCAAACGGCTACGAGCAGTACTTC
- | TRBJ2-6 | TRBV7-8 | many | CASSLAAGIGANVLTF | TGTGCCAGCAGCTTAGCCGCCGGAATCGGGGCCAACGTCCTGACTTTC
- | TRBJ1-2 | TRBV25-1 | - | CASSPGQGTGYTF | TGTGCCAGCAGCCCTGGCCAGGGCACCGGCTACACCTTC
TRBD2 | TRBJ2-5 | TRBV24-1 | many | CATRETSAETQYF | TGTGCCACCAGAGAGACTAGCGCAGAGACCCAGTACTTC
TRBD2 | TRBJ2-7 | TRBV20-1 | few | CSARVGREGYEQYF | TGCAGTGCTAGAGTTGGGCGGGAGGGCTACGAGCAGTACTTC
TRBD1 | TRBJ1-1 | TRBV12-3/TRBV12-4 | - | CASSTTGVYPEAFF | TGTGCCAGCAGCACCACAGGGGTTTACCCGGAAGCTTTCTTT
- | TRBJ2-2 | TRBV10-3 | few | CAISGSDSTGELFF | TGTGCCATCAGTGGATCAGACAGCACCGGGGAGCTGTTTTTT
- | TRBJ2-7 | TRBV29-1 | - | CSVHRGGVDEQYF | TGCAGCGTCCACAGGGGGGGAGTTGACGAGCAGTACTTC
- | TRBJ2-7 | TRBV10-3 | many | CAIAGALSYEQYF | TGTGCCATCGCTGGGGCTCTCTCCTACGAGCAGTACTTC
- | TRBJ2-7 | TRBV9 | - | CASSVDQGRTYEQYF | TGTGCCAGCAGCGTAGATCAGGGACGAACCTACGAGCAGTACTTC
TRBD1 | TRBJ1-1 | TRBV7-8 | many | CASSLDRTGMNTEAFF | TGTGCCAGCAGCTTAGACCGGACAGGGATGAACACTGAAGCTTTCTTT
- | TRBJ1-2 | TRBV15 | many | CATSRDEALTMGGYTF | TGTGCCACCAGCAGAGACGAGGCTTTAACTATGGGTGGCTACACCTTC
- | TRBJ1-5 | TRBV12-3/TRBV12-4 | few | CASSFSGGRSRQPQHF | TGTGCCAGCAGTTTTTCGGGGGGTCGATCCAGACAGCCCCAGCATTTT
TRBD1 | TRBJ2-3 | TRBV7-8 | - | CATWTGEDTQYF | TGTGCCACCTGGACAGGGGAAGATACGCAGTATTTT
- | TRBJ1-6 | TRBV2 | - | CANSETGRNISPLHF | TGTGCCAACAGTGAAACGGGGAGGAATATTTCACCCCTCCACTTT
- | TRBJ2-5 | TRBV19 | few | CASSMGKVGQETQYF | TGTGCCAGTAGTATGGGAAAGGTCGGACAAGAGACCCAGTACTTC
TRBD1 | TRBJ2-5 | TRBV9 | many | CASSGQTGVGETQYF | TGTGCCAGCAGCGGCCAGACAGGGGTCGGCGAGACCCAGTACTTC
- | TRBJ2-1 | TRBV7-3 | - | CASSLYGVSDEQFF | TGTGCCAGCAGCTTATACGGGGTTTCTGATGAGCAGTTCTTC
- | TRBJ1-1 | TRBV19 | many | CASSTRGTEAFF | TGTGCCAGTAGCACACGAGGAACTGAAGCTTTCTTT
TRBD1 | TRBJ1-6 | TRBV6-1 | - | CASATGGYNSPLHF | TGTGCCAGCGCGACAGGGGGTTACAATTCACCCCTCCACTTT
- | TRBJ2-2 | TRBV2 | - | CASNKGEGELFF | TGTGCCAGCAACAAGGGTGAAGGGGAGCTGTTTTTT
TRBD1 | TRBJ1-1 | TRBV29-1 | - | CSVRQGGAFF | TGCAGCGTCCGACAGGGCGGCGCTTTCTTT
- | TRBJ2-5 | TRBV20-1 | - | CSARLFQETQYF | TGCAGTGCTCGACTCTTCCAAGAGACCCAGTACTTC
- | TRBJ1-1 | TRBV2 | - | CASSPVWTERLNTEAFF | TGTGCCAGCAGTCCCGTATGGACGGAGAGACTGAACACTGAAGCTTTCTTT
TRBD1 | TRBJ1-5 | TRBV24-1 | few | CATSVVRDRGYQPQHF | TGTGCCACCAGCGTCGTCCGGGACAGGGGTTATCAGCCCCAGCATTTT
TRBD1 | TRBJ1-3 | TRBV2 | - | CASWGQVGPGNTIYF | TGTGCCAGCTGGGGACAGGTGGGCCCTGGAAACACCATATATTTT
- | TRBJ2-5 | TRBV29-1 | many | CSGSGTGGETQYF | TGCAGCGGATCGGGGACCGGAGGGGAGACCCAGTACTTC
TRBD1 | TRBJ1-6 | TRBV2 | once | CASGGQTNSPLHF | TGTGCCAGCGGGGGACAGACCAATTCACCCCTCCACTTT
- | TRBJ2-2 | TRBV7-9 | - | CASSQLGPNTGELFF | TGTGCCAGCAGCCAATTGGGGCCCAACACCGGGGAGCTGTTTTTT
- | TRBJ2-2 | TRBV6-1 | - | CASGQRNTGELFF | TGTGCCAGTGGACAGAGGAACACCGGGGAGCTGTTTTTT
- | TRBJ2-7 | TRBV7-6 | - | CASSVGSRNMYEQYF | TGTGCCAGCAGCGTTGGGAGCAGGAACATGTACGAGCAGTACTTC
- | TRBJ1-2 | TRBV19 | many | CASSGTDPNYGYTF | TGTGCCAGTTCCGGGACCGACCCTAACTATGGCTACACCTTC
- | TRBJ1-5 | TRBV24-1 | many | CATSDHRVGNQPQHF | TGTGCCACCAGTGATCACAGGGTAGGCAATCAGCCCCAGCATTTT
TRBD1 | TRBJ2-7 | TRBV7-9 | many | CASSLSQGAYEQYF | TGTGCCAGCAGCTTATCTCAGGGGGCGTACGAGCAGTACTTC
TRBD1 | TRBJ1-1 | TRBV10-3 | few | CASSNTGTGFTEAFF | TGTGCCAGCAGCAACACCGGGACAGGGTTCACTGAAGCTTTCTTT
- | TRBJ2-2 | TRBV9 | many | CASSVDSGELFF | TGTGCCAGCAGCGTAGACAGCGGGGAGCTGTTTTTT
TRBD1 | TRBJ1-1 | TRBV19 | - | CASHGTGGTEAFF | TGTGCCAGTCACGGGACAGGGGGAACTGAAGCTTTCTTT
- | TRBJ2-5 | TRBV29-1 | - | CSVEGVRAEETQYF | TGCAGCGTTGAAGGGGTCAGGGCTGAAGAGACCCAGTACTTC